A selection of T cell receptor beta chains follows, all from one sample in a study of blood T cells in healthy people across ages. TCRdb passed the 5' RACE reads through MiXCR, listing each CDR3 protein once. The sample contains about 1.4 million distinct CDR3 sequences, 55% to 75% of which appear only once. Sequences were obtained from blood. These receptors were taken from a young man in good health. CDR3s leave out the opening cysteine and the closing phenylalanine or tryptophan. Fields, in order: V gene, J gene, clone size, CDR3 protein. The size entry is marked missing in some rows and otherwise reads once, few, many or a size class.

V gene: TRBV5-1; J gene: TRBJ2-3; clone size: NA; CDR3 protein: ATTDIMGGTQY
V gene: TRBV14; J gene: TRBJ2-5; clone size: NA; CDR3 protein: ASSHIGRGREKETQY
V gene: TRBV29-1; J gene: TRBJ2-1; clone size: few; CDR3 protein: SVEFRANEQF
V gene: TRBV29-1; J gene: TRBJ2-7; clone size: NA; CDR3 protein: SVQGGASYEQY
V gene: TRBV7-9; J gene: TRBJ2-3; clone size: NA; CDR3 protein: ASSLPGPQRGNADTQY
V gene: TRBV24-1; J gene: TRBJ2-5; clone size: few; CDR3 protein: ATSATDGEETQY
V gene: TRBV7-6; J gene: TRBJ2-1; clone size: NA; CDR3 protein: ASSLALSSGEQF
V gene: TRBV15; J gene: TRBJ1-2; clone size: NA; CDR3 protein: ATSSLRMYGYT
V gene: TRBV7-2; J gene: NA; clone size: NA; CDR3 protein: AGSLGTIEQY
V gene: TRBV27; J gene: TRBJ2-2; clone size: NA; CDR3 protein: ASSNRDHRSKNTGELF
V gene: TRBV6-6; J gene: TRBJ1-4; clone size: NA; CDR3 protein: ASQVDSGRSGEKLF
V gene: TRBV29-1; J gene: TRBJ1-5; clone size: NA; CDR3 protein: SVEDLGRGFSNQPQH
V gene: TRBV27; J gene: TRBJ2-7; clone size: NA; CDR3 protein: ASSFFGGSSYEQY
V gene: TRBV20-1; J gene: TRBJ2-4; clone size: few; CDR3 protein: SASPWVGTDLAKNIQY
V gene: TRBV11-2; J gene: TRBJ2-4; clone size: NA; CDR3 protein: ASSPSGGVNIQY
V gene: TRBV18; J gene: TRBJ2-1; clone size: NA; CDR3 protein: ASSHREHQTSYNEQF